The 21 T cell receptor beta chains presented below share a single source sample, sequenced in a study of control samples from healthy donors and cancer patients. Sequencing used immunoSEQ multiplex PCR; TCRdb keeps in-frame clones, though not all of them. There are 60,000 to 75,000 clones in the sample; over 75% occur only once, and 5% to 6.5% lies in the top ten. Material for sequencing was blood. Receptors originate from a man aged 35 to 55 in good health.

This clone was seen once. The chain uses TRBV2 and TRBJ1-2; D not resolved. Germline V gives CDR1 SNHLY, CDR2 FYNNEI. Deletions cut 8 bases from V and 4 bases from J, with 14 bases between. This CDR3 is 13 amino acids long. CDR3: CASYADGPYGYTF. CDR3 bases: TGTGCCAGCTACGCTGACGGGCCCTATGGCTACACCTTC. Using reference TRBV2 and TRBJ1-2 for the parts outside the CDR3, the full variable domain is EPEVTQTPSHQVTQMGQEVILRCVPISNHLYFYWYRQILGQKVEFLVSFYNNEISEKSEIFDDQFSVERPDGSNFTLKIRSTKLEDSAMYFCASYADGPYGYTFGSGTRLTVV.

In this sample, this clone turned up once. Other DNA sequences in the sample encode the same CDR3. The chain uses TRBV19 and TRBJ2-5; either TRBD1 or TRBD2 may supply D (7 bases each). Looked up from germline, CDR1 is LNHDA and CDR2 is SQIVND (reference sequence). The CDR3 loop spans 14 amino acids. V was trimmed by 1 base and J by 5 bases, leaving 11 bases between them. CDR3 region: CASSIGQGGETQYF. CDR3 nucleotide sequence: TGTGCCAGTAGTATAGGGCAGGGGGGGGAGACCCAGTACTTC.

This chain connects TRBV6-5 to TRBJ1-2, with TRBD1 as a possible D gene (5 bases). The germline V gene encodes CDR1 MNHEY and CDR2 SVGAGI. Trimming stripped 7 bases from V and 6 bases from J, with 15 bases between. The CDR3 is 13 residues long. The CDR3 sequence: CASTGGWSNGYTF. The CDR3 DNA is TGTGCCAGCACCGGGGGATGGTCCAATGGCTACACCTTC.

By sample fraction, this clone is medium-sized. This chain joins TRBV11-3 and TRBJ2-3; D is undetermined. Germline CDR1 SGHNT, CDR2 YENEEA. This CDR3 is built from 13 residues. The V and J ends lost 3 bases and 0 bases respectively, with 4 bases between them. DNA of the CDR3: TGTGCCAGCAGCTTGGACAGCACAGATACGCAGTATTTT. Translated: CASSLDSTDTQYF.

The CDR3 DNA sequence: TGCGCCAGCAGCCTTGTAACAGGGATCACAGATACGCAGTATTTT. Encoded protein: CASSLVTGITDTQYF. The chain uses TRBV5-1 and TRBJ2-3; D possibly corresponds to TRBD1 (6 bases). The V and J ends lost 4 bases and 2 bases respectively, with 14 bases between them. This CDR3 is built from 15 residues. CDR1 SGHRS and CDR2 YFSETQ come from the germline V gene. The whole variable domain, remainder taken from reference TRBV5-1 and TRBJ2-3, is KAGVTQTPRYLIKTRGQQVTLSCSPISGHRSVSWYQQTPGQGLQFLFEYFSETQRNKGNFPGRFSGRQFSNSRSEMNVSTLELGDSALYLCASSLVTGITDTQYFGPGTRLTVL.

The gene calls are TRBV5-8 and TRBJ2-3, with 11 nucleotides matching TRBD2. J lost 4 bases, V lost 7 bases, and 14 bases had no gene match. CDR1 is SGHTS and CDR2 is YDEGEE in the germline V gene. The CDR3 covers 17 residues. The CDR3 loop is CASAYLAGGHLPDTQYF. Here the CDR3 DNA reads TGTGCCAGCGCCTACCTAGCGGGGGGCCACCTTCCAGATACGCAGTATTTT.

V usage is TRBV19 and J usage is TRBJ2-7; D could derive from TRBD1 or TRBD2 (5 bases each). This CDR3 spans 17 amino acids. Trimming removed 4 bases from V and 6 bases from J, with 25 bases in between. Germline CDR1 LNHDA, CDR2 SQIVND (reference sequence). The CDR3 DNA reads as TGTGCCAGTAGTAGAGAAGAGGGCAGGGTCAGTCCCGGCGAGCAGTACTTC. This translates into CASSREEGRVSPGEQYF.

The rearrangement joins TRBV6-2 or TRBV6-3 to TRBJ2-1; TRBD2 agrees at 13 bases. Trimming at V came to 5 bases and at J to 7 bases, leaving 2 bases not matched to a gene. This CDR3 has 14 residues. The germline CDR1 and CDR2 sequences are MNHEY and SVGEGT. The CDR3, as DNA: TGTGCCAGCAGTCGACTAGCGGGAGGAAATGAGCAGTTCTTC. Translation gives CASSRLAGGNEQFF.

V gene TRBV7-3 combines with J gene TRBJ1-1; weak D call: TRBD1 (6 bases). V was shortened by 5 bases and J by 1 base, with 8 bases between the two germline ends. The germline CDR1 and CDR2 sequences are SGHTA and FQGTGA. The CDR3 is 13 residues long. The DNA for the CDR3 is TGTGCCAGCAGCATGGACAGGAACACTGAAGCTTTCTTT. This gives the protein CASSMDRNTEAFF.

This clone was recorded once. The CDR3 DNA follows: TGTGCCAGTAGTCGACTAGCGGGGGGTTACGAGCAGTACTTC. It translates to CASSRLAGGYEQYF. This chain connects TRBV19 to TRBJ2-7; 13 bases map to TRBD2. Losses at the gene ends were 5 bases for V and 4 bases for J; bases not matched to a gene: 2. This CDR3 spans 14 amino acids. In germline, CDR1 is LNHDA, CDR2 SQIVND (reference sequence). The entire variable domain, with the rest obtained from reference TRBV19 and TRBJ2-7, is as follows: DGGITQSPKYLFRKEGQNVTLSCEQNLNHDAMYWYRQDPGQGLRLIYYSQIVNDFQKGDIAEGYSVSREKKESFPLTVTSAQKNPTAFYLCASSRLAGGYEQYFGPGTRLTVT.

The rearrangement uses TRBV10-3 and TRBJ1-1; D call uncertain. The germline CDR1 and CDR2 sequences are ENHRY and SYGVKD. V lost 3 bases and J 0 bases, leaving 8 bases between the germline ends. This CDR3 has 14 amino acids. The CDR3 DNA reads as TGTGCCATCAGTGACAGGCCCATGAACACTGAAGCTTTCTTT. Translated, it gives CAISDRPMNTEAFF.

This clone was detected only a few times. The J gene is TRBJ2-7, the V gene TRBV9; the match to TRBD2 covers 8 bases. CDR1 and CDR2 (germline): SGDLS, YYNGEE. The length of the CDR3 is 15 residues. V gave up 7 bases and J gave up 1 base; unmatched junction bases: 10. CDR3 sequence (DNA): TGTGCCAGCTCCCTCGAGGGCGGGGGGTCCTACGAGCAGTACTTC. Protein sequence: CASSLEGGGSYEQYF.

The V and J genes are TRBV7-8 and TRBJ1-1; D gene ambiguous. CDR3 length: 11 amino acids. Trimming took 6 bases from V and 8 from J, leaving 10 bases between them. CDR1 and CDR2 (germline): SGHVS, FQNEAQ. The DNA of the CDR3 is TGTGCCAGCAGTCGATCAGAAGAAGCTTTCTTT. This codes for CASSRSEEAFF.

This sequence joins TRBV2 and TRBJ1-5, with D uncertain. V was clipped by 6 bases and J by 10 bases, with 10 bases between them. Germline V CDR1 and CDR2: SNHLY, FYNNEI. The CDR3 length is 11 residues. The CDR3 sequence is CASSLQGPQHF. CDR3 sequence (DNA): TGTGCCAGCAGCCTTCAAGGTCCCCAGCATTTT. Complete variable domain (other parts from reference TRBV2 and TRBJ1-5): EPEVTQTPSHQVTQMGQEVILRCVPISNHLYFYWYRQILGQKVEFLVSFYNNEISEKSEIFDDQFSVERPDGSNFTLKIRSTKLEDSAMYFCASSLQGPQHFGDGTRLSIL.

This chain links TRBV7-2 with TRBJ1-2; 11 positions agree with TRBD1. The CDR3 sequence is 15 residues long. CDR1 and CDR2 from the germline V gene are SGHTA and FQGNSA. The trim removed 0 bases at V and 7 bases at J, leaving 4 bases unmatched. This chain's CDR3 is CASSLARDRGIGYTF. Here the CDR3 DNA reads TGTGCCAGCAGCTTAGCGAGGGACAGGGGGATTGGCTACACCTTC.

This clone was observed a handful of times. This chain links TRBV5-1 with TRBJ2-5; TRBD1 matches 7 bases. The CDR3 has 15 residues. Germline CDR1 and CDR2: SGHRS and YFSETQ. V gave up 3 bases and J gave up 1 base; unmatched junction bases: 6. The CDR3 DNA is TGCGCCAGCAGCTCCACGGGACAGCCCCAAGAGACCCAGTACTTC. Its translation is CASSSTGQPQETQYF.

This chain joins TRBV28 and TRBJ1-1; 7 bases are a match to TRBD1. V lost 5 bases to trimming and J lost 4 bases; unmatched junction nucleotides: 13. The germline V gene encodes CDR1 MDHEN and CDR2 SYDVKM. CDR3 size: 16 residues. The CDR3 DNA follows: TGTGCCAGCAGTCCTCCGGGACAGCCATCACTCACTGAAGCTTTCTTT. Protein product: CASSPPGQPSLTEAFF. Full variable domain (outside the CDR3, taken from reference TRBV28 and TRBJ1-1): DVKVTQSSRYLVKRTGEKVFLECVQDMDHENMFWYRQDPGLGLRLIYFSYDVKMKEKGDIPEGYSVSREKKERFSLILESASTNQTSMYLCASSPPGQPSLTEAFFGQGTRLTVV.

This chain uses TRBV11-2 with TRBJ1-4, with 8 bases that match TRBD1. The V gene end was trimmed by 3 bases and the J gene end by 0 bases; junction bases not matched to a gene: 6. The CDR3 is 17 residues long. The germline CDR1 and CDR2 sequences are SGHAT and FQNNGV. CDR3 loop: CASSLTGEYPTNEKLFF. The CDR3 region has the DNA TGTGCCAGCAGCTTGACAGGGGAATACCCAACTAATGAAAAACTGTTTTTT.

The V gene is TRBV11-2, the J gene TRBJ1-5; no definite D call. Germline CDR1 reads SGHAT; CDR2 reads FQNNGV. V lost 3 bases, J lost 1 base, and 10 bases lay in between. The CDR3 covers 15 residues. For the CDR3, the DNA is TGTGCCAGCAGCTTGCATCGAAGGAGCAATCAGCCCCAGCATTTT. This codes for CASSLHRRSNQPQHF.

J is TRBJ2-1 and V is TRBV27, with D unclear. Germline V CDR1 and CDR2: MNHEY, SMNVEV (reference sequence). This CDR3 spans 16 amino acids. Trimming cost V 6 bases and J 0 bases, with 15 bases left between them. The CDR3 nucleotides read TGTGCCAGCAGCCGCACTCGCATACTCTCCTACAATGAGCAGTTCTTC. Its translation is CASSRTRILSYNEQFF.

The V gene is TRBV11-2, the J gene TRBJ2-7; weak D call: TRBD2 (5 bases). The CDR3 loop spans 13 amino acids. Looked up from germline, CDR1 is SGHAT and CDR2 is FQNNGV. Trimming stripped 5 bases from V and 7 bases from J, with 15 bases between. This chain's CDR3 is CASSQWPGGEQYF. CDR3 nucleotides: TGTGCCAGCAGCCAATGGCCGGGCGGGGAGCAGTACTTC.